A selection of T cell receptor beta chains follows, all from one sample in a study of post-analysis software for immune sequencing data. TCRdb reanalysed the PCR reads using MiXCR and keeps one entry per CDR3 protein. The sample yields about 260,000 distinct CDR3 sequences, around 34% seen once. Sequencing used blood. The receptors derive from a girl aged 10-17 years with multiple sclerosis. CDR3s include the opening cysteine and the closing phenylalanine or tryptophan.

>TRBV5-1|15
CASSLPGGYTGELFF
>TRBV28|13
CASSLDRNYGYTF
>TRBV29-1|14
CSVARPGSSEKLFF
>TRBV20-1|15
CSATFPFGHLNEQFF
>TRBV28|14
CASTGSRGNQPQHF
>TRBV4-1|16
CASSQDGLASPTTQYF
>TRBV29-1|15
CSVEDNIRGGNEQYF
>TRBV7-9|15
CASSLINREQETQYF
>TRBV21-1|13
CASSKEARYEQYF
>TRBV12-3/TRBV12-4|13
CASSFYLAGEQFF
>TRBV12-3/TRBV12-4|13
CASSLLDYQPQHF
>TRBV20-1|13
CSADIAGGYEQDF
>TRBV5-5|14
CASSWGVGTDTQYF
>TRBV5-1|17
CASSFFGTSANYNEQFF
>TRBV4-1|14
CASSQDTVYNEQFF
>TRBV9|16
CASSGQGVENTGELFF
>TRBV20-1|14
CSARADSPSYEQFF
>TRBV27|14
CASSLAGGITEAFF
>TRBV15|15
CATSRDRGVNTEAFF
>TRBV5-1|13
CASVIRRDQPQHF
>TRBV28|12
CATTVRNTEAFF
>TRBV29-1|15
CSVEARGTTYNEQFF
>TRBV11-2|13
CASSLGIPYEQYF
>TRBV12-3/TRBV12-4|18
CASGLLGGLTSGANVLTF
>TRBV3-1|17
CASSQRRAGGLTDTQYF
>TRBV7-9|14
CASSSFRADNEQFF
>TRBV2|16
CASRERDRSYNSPLHF
>TRBV28|15
CASTTGGQAPYGYTF
>TRBV15|14
CATSREIANYGYTF
>TRBV20-1|14
CSARGTATYNEQFF
>TRBV15|14
CATSSRGGGETQYF
>TRBV14|14
CASSQERGIYEQYF
>TRBV20-1|16
CSARDSNYATNEKLFF
>TRBV20-1|12
CSAQRQVYEQYF
>TRBV20-1|15
CSASPDRGPKQPQHF
>TRBV9|16
CASSVAGGAVENIQYF
>TRBV20-1|14
CSASPTRGGGGYTF
>TRBV15|14
CATSRTANTGELFF
>TRBV27|12
CASNRPGQPQHF
>TRBV18|16
CASSPPLRLTYNEQFF
>TRBV20-1|15
CSARATGGPSYEQYF
>TRBV20-1|14
CSARTWGGTDTQYF
>TRBV2|15
CASSAGGANTGELFF
>TRBV25-1|15
CASSDPGVSTDTQYF
>TRBV5-5|13
CASSLTGRAEQYF
>TRBV4-2|16
CASSQERGGDDYGYTF
>TRBV15|15
CATSLSRGAKNIQYF